The sequence of this T cell receptor beta chain was determined in a study of control samples from healthy donors and cancer patients. Profiling relied on immunoSEQ multiplex PCR, and the TCRdb table lists in-frame clones only, not all of them. Found here are about 170,000 clones, 91% of them singletons; the top ten hold more than 1.3%. The ends lost 4 bases at V and 0 bases at J; junction bases unmatched: 0. Germline CDR1 reads LNHDA; CDR2 reads SQIVND (reference sequence). The CDR3 is 14 amino acids. The receptor's source is a woman aged 25 to 39 in good health. The chain joins TRBV19 to TRBJ2-4; TRBD2 matches at 7 bases. The sample consisted of blood. CDR3 sequence: CASSSGGAKNIQYF. CDR3 in DNA: TGTGCCAGTAGTAGCGGGGGAGCCAAAAACATTCAGTACTTC.